This entry describes one T cell receptor beta chain. The data originate from a study of shared T cell receptors in the human thymus. V was trimmed by 4 bases and J by 2 bases, leaving 12 bases between them. Germline V gives CDR1 SGHTA, CDR2 FQGNSA. CDR3 length: 14 amino acids. This table comes from immunoSEQ multiplex PCR, and its TCRdb copy is limited to in-frame clones, with some not included. This table holds 500,000 to 550,000 clones, roughly 74% found once. The sample was also linked to a second study, of human thymus T cells. That work adds: Resections were taken during corrective heart surgery, and the thymus tissue came from these.

The sample taken for sequencing was thymocytes. This clonotype was obtained from a boy younger than two with a congenital heart defect. J is TRBJ2-7 and V is TRBV7-2; perhaps TRBD2 as D (6 bases). The CDR3 DNA reads TGTGCCAGCAGCTCCCCGGGGGTACCCTACGAGCAGTACTTC. This gives the protein CASSSPGVPYEQYF.